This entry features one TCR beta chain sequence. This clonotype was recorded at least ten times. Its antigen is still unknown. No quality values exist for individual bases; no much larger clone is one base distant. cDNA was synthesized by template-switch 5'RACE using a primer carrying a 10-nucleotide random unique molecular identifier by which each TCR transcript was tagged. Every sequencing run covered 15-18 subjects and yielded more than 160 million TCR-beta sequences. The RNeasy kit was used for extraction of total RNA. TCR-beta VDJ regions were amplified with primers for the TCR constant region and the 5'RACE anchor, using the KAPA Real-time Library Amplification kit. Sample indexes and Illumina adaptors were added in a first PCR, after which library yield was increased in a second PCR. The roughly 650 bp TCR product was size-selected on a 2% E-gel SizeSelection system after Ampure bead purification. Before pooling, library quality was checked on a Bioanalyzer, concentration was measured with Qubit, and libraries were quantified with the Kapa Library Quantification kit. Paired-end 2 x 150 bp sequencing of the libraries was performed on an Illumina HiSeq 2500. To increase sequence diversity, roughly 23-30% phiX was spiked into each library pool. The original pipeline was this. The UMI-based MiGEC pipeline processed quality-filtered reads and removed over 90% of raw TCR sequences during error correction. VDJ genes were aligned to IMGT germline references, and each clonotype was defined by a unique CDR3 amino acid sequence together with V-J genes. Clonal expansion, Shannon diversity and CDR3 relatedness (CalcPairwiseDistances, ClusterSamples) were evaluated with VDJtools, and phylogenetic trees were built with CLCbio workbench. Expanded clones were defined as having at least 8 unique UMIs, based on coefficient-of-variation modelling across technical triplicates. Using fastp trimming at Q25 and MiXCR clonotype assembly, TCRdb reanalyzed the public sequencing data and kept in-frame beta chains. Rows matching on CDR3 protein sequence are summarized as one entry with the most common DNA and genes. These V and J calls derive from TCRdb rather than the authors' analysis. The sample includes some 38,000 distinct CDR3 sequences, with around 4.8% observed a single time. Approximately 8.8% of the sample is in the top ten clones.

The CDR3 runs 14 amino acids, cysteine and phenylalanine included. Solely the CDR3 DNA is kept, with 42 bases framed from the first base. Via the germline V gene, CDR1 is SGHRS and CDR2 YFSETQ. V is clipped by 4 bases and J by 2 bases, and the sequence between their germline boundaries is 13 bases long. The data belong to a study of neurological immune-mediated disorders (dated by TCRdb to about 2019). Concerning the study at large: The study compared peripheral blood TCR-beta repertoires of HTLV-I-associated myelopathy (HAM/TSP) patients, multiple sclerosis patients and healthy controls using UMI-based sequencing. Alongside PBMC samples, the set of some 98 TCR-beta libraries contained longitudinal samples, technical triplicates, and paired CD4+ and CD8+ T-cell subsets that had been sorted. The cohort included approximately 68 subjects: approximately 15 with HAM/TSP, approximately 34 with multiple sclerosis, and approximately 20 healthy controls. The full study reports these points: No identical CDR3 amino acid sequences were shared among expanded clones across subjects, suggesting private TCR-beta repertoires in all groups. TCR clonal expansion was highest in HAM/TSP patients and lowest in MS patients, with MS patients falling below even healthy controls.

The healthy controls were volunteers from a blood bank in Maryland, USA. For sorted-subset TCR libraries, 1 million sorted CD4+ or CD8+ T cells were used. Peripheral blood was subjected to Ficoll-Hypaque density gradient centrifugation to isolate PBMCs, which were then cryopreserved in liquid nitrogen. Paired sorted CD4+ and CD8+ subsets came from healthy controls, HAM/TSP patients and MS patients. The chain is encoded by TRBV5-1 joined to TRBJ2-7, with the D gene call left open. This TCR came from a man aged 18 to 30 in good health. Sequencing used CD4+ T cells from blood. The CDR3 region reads CASSPAPPTYEQYF. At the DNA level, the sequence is TGCGCCAGCAGCCCGGCGCCCCCTACCTACGAGCAGTACTTC. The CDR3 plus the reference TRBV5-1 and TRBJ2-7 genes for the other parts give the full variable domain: KAGVTQTPRYLIKTRGQQVTLSCSPISGHRSVSWYQQTPGQGLQFLFEYFSETQRNKGNFPGRFSGRQFSNSRSEMNVSTLELGDSALYLCASSPAPPTYEQYFGPGTRLTVT.